These T cell receptor beta chains were read from a single sample in a study of vaccination and CD4 T cells after COVID-19. MiXCR, run by TCRdb on the PCR reads, gives a single entry per CDR3 protein. The repertoire holds more than 9,000 distinct CDR3 sequences, with roughly 42% as singletons. No antigen has been assigned to these receptors. The sequenced material came from CD4+ T cells from blood, cultured in vitro. Receptors originate from a human donor who had recovered from COVID-19. Both conserved end residues are part of each CDR3. A D gene is named only where the DNA matches it firmly. Clone size appears in some rows only: once, few, many, or a class for an expanded clone.

size | J | V | D | CDR3 | DNA
few | TRBJ2-7 | TRBV10-3 | TRBD1 | CAISWGQGRRPYEQYF | TGTGCCATCAGTTGGGGACAGGGTCGAAGGCCCTACGAGCAGTACTTC
few | TRBJ2-5 | TRBV15 | . | CATSRDRLTSVAQYF | TGTGCCACCAGCAGAGATCGCCTGACCTCCGTGGCCCAGTACTTC
. | TRBJ1-3 | TRBV19 | . | CASSIGWGTGNTIYF | TGTGCCAGTAGTATAGGTTGGGGGACTGGAAACACCATATATTTT
few | TRBJ1-5 | TRBV24-1 | . | CATTYRAKYSNQPQHF | TGTGCCACCACATACAGGGCGAAGTATAGCAATCAGCCCCAGCATTTT
. | TRBJ2-1 | TRBV20-1 | TRBD2 | CSATSGRIHNEQFF | TGCAGTGCTACTAGCGGGAGGATTCACAATGAGCAGTTCTTC
. | TRBJ1-1 | TRBV7-4 | . | CASSLVGPLSAFF | TGTGCCAGCAGCTTAGTGGGGCCCCTATCGGCTTTCTTT
. | TRBJ2-5 | TRBV2 | . | CASSGSLAQETQYF | TGTGCCAGCAGTGGGTCCCTAGCTCAAGAGACCCAGTACTTC
. | TRBJ1-6 | TRBV18 | . | CASSQDSYSPLHF | TGTGCCAGCTCGCAGGACAGTTATTCACCCCTCCACTTT
. | TRBJ2-3 | TRBV6-1 | TRBD1 | CASSPGTGPRTDTQYF | TGTGCCAGCAGCCCCGGGACAGGCCCCAGAACAGATACGCAGTATTTT
. | TRBJ1-1 | TRBV6-2/TRBV6-3 | . | CASTYNPTEAFF | TGTGCCAGCACCTACAACCCCACTGAAGCTTTCTTT
. | TRBJ2-5 | TRBV4-3 | TRBD2 | CASSQLMGQGTSGGYQETQYF | TGCGCCAGCAGCCAACTTATGGGACAGGGGACTAGCGGGGGCTACCAAGAGACCCAGTACTTC
. | TRBJ1-5 | TRBV6-1 | . | CASSEGGQYNQPQHF | TGTGCCAGCAGTGAAGGCGGACAGTACAATCAGCCCCAGCATTTT
few | TRBJ1-2 | TRBV19 | . | CASRFHRTSTDGYTF | TGTGCCAGCAGGTTTCACAGGACTTCGACGGATGGCTACACCTTC
. | TRBJ1-1 | TRBV18 | . | CASSPPSVNTEAFF | TGTGCCAGCTCACCACCTTCAGTGAACACTGAAGCTTTCTTT
. | TRBJ2-1 | TRBV6-1 | . | CASSRRSSVSYNEQFF | TGTGCCAGCAGTAGGAGATCTAGCGTTTCCTACAATGAGCAGTTCTTC
few | TRBJ2-6 | TRBV7-6 | TRBD2 | CASSRGEGGANVLTF | TGTGCCAGCAGCCGGGGGGAGGGTGGGGCCAACGTCCTGACTTTC
hyperexpanded | TRBJ2-3 | TRBV11-3 | . | CASGQGTDTQYF | TGTGCCAGCGGGCAAGGCACAGATACGCAGTATTTT
. | TRBJ1-2 | TRBV5-1 | TRBD1 | CASSQGQGGYGYTF | TGCGCCAGCAGCCAAGGACAGGGAGGGTATGGCTACACCTTC
few | TRBJ2-7 | TRBV19 | . | CASSISGALPYEQYF | TGTGCCAGTAGTATATCAGGGGCGCTTCCCTACGAGCAGTACTTC
few | TRBJ1-2 | TRBV2 | TRBD1 | CASSVGQGAYGYTF | TGTGCCAGCAGTGTGGGGCAGGGGGCCTATGGCTACACCTTC
. | TRBJ2-3 | TRBV9 | . | CASSVSSTDTQYF | TGTGCCAGCAGCGTCAGTAGCACAGATACGCAGTATTTT
few | TRBJ1-6 | TRBV7-2 | TRBD1 | CASSPQGPDSPLHF | TGTGCCAGCAGCCCACAGGGGCCAGATTCACCCCTCCACTTT
few | TRBJ1-2 | TRBV20-1 | . | CSARDGRGMGYTF | TGCAGTGCTAGAGATGGTCGGGGTATGGGCTACACCTTC
few | TRBJ2-5 | TRBV12-3/TRBV12-4 | . | CASSSGEKRTQYF | TGTGCCAGCAGTTCTGGCGAAAAGAGAACCCAGTACTTC
few | TRBJ2-1 | TRBV24-1 | TRBD2 | CATSDWVSGRGSYNEQFF | TGTGCCACCAGTGATTGGGTTAGCGGGAGGGGCTCCTACAATGAGCAGTTCTTC
few | TRBJ1-1 | TRBV19 | . | CASSIAGPPEAFF | TGTGCCAGTAGTATCGCTGGGCCCCCAGAAGCTTTCTTT
. | TRBJ1-2 | TRBV11-1 | . | CASSEDSTNYGYTF | TGTGCCAGCAGCGAGGACAGTACTAACTATGGCTACACCTTC
few | TRBJ1-5 | TRBV7-2 | TRBD1 | CASSSDRGNQPQHF | TGTGCCAGCAGCTCTGACAGGGGCAATCAGCCCCAGCATTTT
. | TRBJ2-1 | TRBV20-1 | TRBD2 | CSARSQTSASYNEQFF | TGCAGTGCTAGGTCCCAAACTAGCGCATCCTACAATGAGCAGTTCTTC
few | TRBJ2-7 | TRBV11-2 | . | CASSRQEAYEQYF | TGTGCCAGCAGCCGACAGGAAGCCTACGAGCAGTACTTC
few | TRBJ1-2 | TRBV18 | . | CASSPLGTQDYGYTF | TGTGCCAGCTCACCACTAGGGACACAAGACTATGGCTACACCTTC
few | TRBJ1-2 | TRBV25-1 | . | CAATGQGTFYGYTF | TGTGCCGCCACGGGGCAGGGGACCTTCTATGGCTACACCTTC
. | TRBJ2-2 | TRBV7-8 | TRBD1 | CASSFRVGTGSTGELFF | TGTGCCAGCAGCTTCCGGGTGGGGACAGGGAGCACCGGGGAGCTGTTTTTT
. | TRBJ1-1 | TRBV6-5 | TRBD1 | CASSYFGQGLAMNTEAFF | TGTGCCAGCAGTTACTTTGGACAGGGCTTAGCCATGAACACTGAAGCTTTCTTT
. | TRBJ2-7 | TRBV28 | TRBD2 | CASSSGTSGGFDEQYF | TGTGCCAGCAGTTCCGGGACTAGCGGGGGGTTCGACGAGCAGTACTTC